This entry is about one T cell receptor beta chain. No cognate antigen has been identified for it. No per-base quality is available; no much larger clone lies one base away. This specimen belongs to a study of OX40 agonist ivuxolimab in advanced cancers. About the full investigation: Ivuxolimab, which targeted the costimulatory receptor OX40 (CD134), was an agonistic, fully human IgG2 monoclonal antibody. Intravenous ivuxolimab was administered to patients every 2 weeks at six dose levels: 0.01, 0.1, 0.3, 1.5, 3 and 10 mg/kg. Of the roughly 50 dose-escalation patients, hepatocellular carcinoma was present in approximately 20, melanoma in approximately 15, renal cell carcinoma in 9 and head and neck cancer in 9. A male proportion of almost 85% and a mean age of approximately 60 years, ranging from about 23 to 79, were recorded for the dose-escalation cohort. Patients were allowed to have had prior anti-PD-1, anti-PD-L1 or anti-CTLA-4 therapy, and about 40% of the dose-escalation patients had been treated with checkpoint inhibitors. Partial responses occurred in three dose-escalation patients: two with cutaneous melanoma and one with hepatocellular carcinoma. The purpose of peripheral TCRbeta sequencing was to test whether ivuxolimab changed TCR sequence diversity and led to clonal T-cell expansion. The paper describes the monotherapy dose-escalation part (N of about 50 patients) of the phase I trial of ivuxolimab. Broader findings and caveats from the paper: Antigen specificity was not determined for the clonally expanded peripheral T cells. Clonal expansion of both CD4+ and CD8+ blood T cells was observed from baseline to week 6 at doses 0.1 to 3.0 mg/kg. In the 0.1-3.0 mg/kg groups, partial responders had among the lowest normalized peripheral clonal expansion, particularly in CD8+ T cells. Low levels of normalized T-cell clonal expansion were also shown by some nonresponding patients. After ivuxolimab, CD8+ T cells had more expanded clones than CD4+ T cells on average.

Genomic DNA was isolated from the sorted cells so that the TCRbeta CDR3 region could be sequenced. TCRbeta CDR3 regions were sequenced using the immunoSEQ Assay. TCRdb limited this immuneACCESS table to in-frame rearrangements with V and J called. A share of clones is missing; checked studies link under half to unresolved V genes, and the rest is unexplained. The sample data list around 50,000 clones, and roughly 90% of these were observed just once. The ten largest clones represent roughly 12% of the sample. Patients with a history of autoimmune disease or receiving systemic immunosuppression were excluded from the trial. Peripheral blood for TCR sequencing was drawn from every dose cohort at baseline, at cycle 4 day 1 and at cycle 7 day 1. Samples were obtained from an open-label, multicenter, first-in-human phase I dose-escalation trial of ivuxolimab. Adults with locally advanced or metastatic head and neck squamous cell, hepatocellular, melanoma or renal cell carcinoma were enrolled in the trial. Before TCR sequencing, CD4+ T cells and CD8+ T cells were sorted from peripheral blood as separate populations.

This clonotype originated in an adult with an advanced solid tumor such as melanoma, head and neck, liver or kidney cancer. The source was CD4+ or CD8+ T cells sorted from blood, collected in a trial of the OX40 agonist ivuxolimab.

The sequenced DNA: TGTGCCAGTAGTATATACCTATACTACGAGCAGTACTTC. Its protein reads: CASSIYLYYEQYF. The sequence joins TRBV19 to TRBJ2-7, with the identity of the D gene unclear. Trimming costs V 2 bases and J 3 bases, and their ends lie 8 bases apart. Spanning cysteine to phenylalanine, the CDR3 consists of 13 amino acids. The sequence is cut down to CDR3 DNA, 39 bases in frame from base 1. The germline V gene (reference sequence) sets CDR1 to LNHDA and CDR2 to SQIVND. Full variable domain (CDR3 extended with the reference TRBV19 and TRBJ2-7 proteins): DGGITQSPKYLFRKEGQNVTLSCEQNLNHDAMYWYRQDPGQGLRLIYYSQIVNDFQKGDIAEGYSVSREKKESFPLTVTSAQKNPTAFYLCASSIYLYYEQYFGPGTRLTVT.